This entry lists 25 T cell receptor beta chains sequenced from one sample in a study of cytomegalovirus exposure and HLA in healthy donors. Method: immunoSEQ multiplex PCR; TCRdb's copy keeps in-frame clones and lacks some. Here the sample spans some 67,000 clones, 94% being singletons. The sample comprised PBMCs. These receptors were taken from a woman younger than 30 in good health and CMV-seronegative.

The chain carries TRBV9 and TRBJ2-3, with TRBD2 matching 8 bases. The length of the CDR3 is 16 residues. V lost 4 bases, J lost 5 bases, and 12 bases stayed unmatched. From germline, CDR1 is SGDLS and CDR2 YYNGEE. The CDR3 region is CASSPSSGVVGDTQYF. Written as DNA, the CDR3 is TGTGCCAGCAGCCCGAGTAGCGGGGTAGTGGGAGATACGCAGTATTTT.

This clone turned up a few times. This chain joins TRBV18 and TRBJ1-5; D gene ambiguous. The CDR3 runs 14 residues. Germline V gene lookup returns CDR1 KGHSH and CDR2 LQKENI. V was shortened by 3 bases and J by 9 bases, with 15 bases between the two germline ends. The CDR3 DNA follows: TGTGCCAGCTCACCCGAATCCGGGAACCGGCCCCAGCATTTT. Its protein is CASSPESGNRPQHF. Full variable domain (rest looked up from reference TRBV18 and TRBJ1-5): NAGVMQNPRHLVRRRGQEARLRCSPMKGHSHVYWYRQLPEEGLKFMVYLQKENIIDESGMPKERFSAEFPKEGPSILRIQQVVRGDSAAYFCASSPESGNRPQHFGDGTRLSIL.

The chain links TRBV6-5 to TRBJ2-2, with TRBD2 matching 11 bases. Germline-derived CDR1 and CDR2 are MNHEY and SVGAGI. Losses at the gene ends were 4 bases for V and 1 base for J; bases not matched to a gene: 2. The length of the CDR3 is 16 residues. As DNA, the CDR3 is TGTGCCAGCAGTTTTCTAGCGGGAGGGAACACCGGGGAGCTGTTTTTT. It is translated as CASSFLAGGNTGELFF.

The sample holds one count of this clone. The V call is TRBV7-2, the J call TRBJ1-2, with 8 bases identical to TRBD1. Trimming removed 4 bases from V and 7 bases from J; junction bases left unmatched: 11. The V gene's germline CDR1 is SGHTA and CDR2 FQGNSA. The CDR3 spans 15 residues. CDR3 region: CASSSSDRGDFGYTF. DNA for the CDR3: TGTGCCAGCAGCTCATCCGACAGGGGCGATTTTGGCTACACCTTC.

The chain has TRBV23-1 and TRBJ1-1; unclear D gene. TRBV23-1 is annotated as an ORF whose role is uncertain. The ends were cut back, 0 bases at V and 2 bases at J, with 7 bases in the middle. This CDR3 contains 14 residues. The CDR3 DNA reads TGCGCCAGCAGTCAATCTTACAGAAACACTGAAGCTTTCTTT. This sequence encodes CASSQSYRNTEAFF.

The CDR3 DNA reads TGTGCCAGCAGCTCACAGCACACCGGGGAGCTGTTTTTT. It yields the protein CASSSQHTGELFF. This sequence joins TRBV11-1 and TRBJ2-2; D gene unclear. Trimming stripped 4 bases from V and 3 bases from J, with 6 bases between. CDR3 size: 13 residues. Germline CDR1 reads SGHAT; CDR2 reads FQDESV (reference sequence). The whole variable domain, remainder taken from reference TRBV11-1 and TRBJ2-2, is EAEVAQSPRYKITEKSQAVAFWCDPISGHATLYWYRQILGQGPELLVQFQDESVVDDSQLPKDRFSAERLKGVDSTLKIQPAELGDSAMYLCASSSQHTGELFFGEGSRLTVL.

V and J are TRBV29-1 and TRBJ2-5; perhaps TRBD2 as D (6 bases). This CDR3 region has 13 residues. CDR1 is SQVTM, CDR2 ANQGSEA, per germline. Between the trimmed V and J ends, which lost 4 bases and 1 base, there was a span of 10 bases. In DNA form, the CDR3 reads TGCAGCGTTGGTATCGGGGGCCAAGAGACCCAGTACTTC. It codes for CSVGIGGQETQYF.

The chain uses TRBV5-1 and TRBJ1-1; a weak D match, TRBD1 (6 bases). This CDR3 has 16 residues. Trimming pared 7 bases from V and 0 bases from J, leaving 19 bases between. CDR1 is SGHRS, CDR2 YFSETQ, per germline. CDR3: CASATTGPAMNTEAFF. CDR3 DNA sequence: TGCGCCAGCGCTACAACAGGGCCCGCTATGAACACTGAAGCTTTCTTT.

The chain recombines TRBV6-5 with TRBJ2-1; a possible D gene is TRBD2 (6 bases). CDR1 and CDR2 (germline): MNHEY, SVGAGI. The CDR3 is 15 residues long. The V and J ends lost 5 bases and 1 base respectively, with 12 bases between them. CDR3 DNA sequence: TGTGCCAGCAGTGGCTTCGGAGGGTCCTACAATGAGCAGTTCTTC. Amino acids: CASSGFGGSYNEQFF.

The chain couples TRBV7-2 to TRBJ2-1, with 8 bases lining up with TRBD2. Per germline, CDR1 SGHTA and CDR2 FQGNSA. V gave up 3 bases and J gave up 4 bases; unmatched junction bases: 2. The CDR3 runs to 14 residues. CDR3 DNA sequence: TGTGCCAGCAGCTTTGGCGGGGGGTACAATGAGCAGTTCTTC. Its protein is CASSFGGGYNEQFF.

The chain is built from TRBV5-5 and TRBJ2-7; no reliable D call. V gave up 0 bases and J gave up 1 base, with 5 bases separating them. The germline V gene encodes CDR1 SGHKS and CDR2 YYEKEE (reference sequence). The CDR3 covers 13 residues. The CDR3 coding sequence is TGTGCCAGCAGCTTGGTCCCGTCCTACGAGCAGTACTTC. This translates into CASSLVPSYEQYF.

The chain combines TRBV6-6 with TRBJ2-1; TRBD2 matches 10 bases. This CDR3 spans 14 amino acids. Germline loops: CDR1 MNHNY, CDR2 SVGAGI (reference sequence). Unmatched junction bases numbered 5, after V lost 6 bases and J lost 6 bases. The CDR3 coding sequence is TGTGCCAGCAGCAGCGGGGGGGCAGGCAATGAGCAGTTCTTC. As protein: CASSSGGAGNEQFF.

V usage is TRBV10-3 and J usage is TRBJ2-5; D may be TRBD1 (6 bases). Trimming took off 10 bases at V and 0 bases at J, with 12 bases between the two ends. Germline CDR1 ENHRY, CDR2 SYGVKD. The CDR3 is 13 amino acids. The CDR3: CATRQVHQETQYF. The CDR3 DNA reads as TGTGCCACGCGACAGGTCCACCAAGAGACCCAGTACTTC.

This chain connects TRBV19 to TRBJ1-4; TRBD1 matches 9 bases. CDR3 length equals 15 residues. The V and J ends lost 0 bases and 7 bases, in that order; junction bases with no gene match: 3. Germline assignment: CDR1 LNHDA and CDR2 SQIVND (reference sequence). The CDR3 DNA reads as TGTGCCAGTAGTATAGATACGGACAGGGGTGAAAAACTGTTTTTT. Translating it yields CASSIDTDRGEKLFF. The complete variable domain, with remaining parts taken from reference TRBV19 and TRBJ1-4, reads DGGITQSPKYLFRKEGQNVTLSCEQNLNHDAMYWYRQDPGQGLRLIYYSQIVNDFQKGDIAEGYSVSREKKESFPLTVTSAQKNPTAFYLCASSIDTDRGEKLFFGSGTQLSVL.

The chain has TRBV13 and TRBJ2-7; 11 bases line up with TRBD2. Losses at the gene ends were 5 bases for V and 9 bases for J; bases not matched to a gene: 24. Germline V gene sequence: CDR1 PRHDT, CDR2 FYEKMQ (reference sequence). This CDR3 region has 19 residues. The CDR3 nucleotides read TGTGCCAGCAGCCCCTCCGGGTCAGTTCCCGGACTAGCGGGTGGGGGGCAGTACTTC. Translation: CASSPSGSVPGLAGGGQYF.

The rearrangement joins TRBV7-6 to TRBJ1-5, with a weak D call TRBD1 (6 bases). The V gene's germline CDR1 is SGHVS and CDR2 FNYEAQ. CDR3 length: 17 residues. Trimming cost V 1 base and J 0 bases, with 13 bases left between them. CDR3 region: CASSLGGGGDSNQPQHF. The CDR3 nucleotides read TGTGCCAGCAGCTTAGGGGGGGGCGGGGATAGCAATCAGCCCCAGCATTTT.

The chain couples TRBV2 to TRBJ2-3; TRBD2 agrees at 14 bases. Germline V CDR1 and CDR2: SNHLY, FYNNEI. This CDR3 region has 17 residues. After removal of 6 bases from V and 6 bases from J, the junction contained 11 bases not matched to a gene. This CDR3 is CASRDETSGRALDTQYF. DNA for the CDR3: TGTGCCAGCAGGGACGAGACTAGCGGGAGGGCCTTGGATACGCAGTATTTT.

The gene calls are TRBV11-2 and TRBJ2-1; TRBD2 matches at 7 bases. The length of the CDR3 is 16 residues. V lost 5 bases to trimming and J lost 6 bases; unmatched junction nucleotides: 13. The germline V gene has CDR1 SGHAT and CDR2 FQNNGV. This CDR3 reads CASSPLPKGGPNEQFF. The CDR3 bases are TGTGCCAGCAGCCCCCTGCCGAAGGGAGGGCCCAATGAGCAGTTCTTC.

The chain links TRBV28 to TRBJ1-2; D is perhaps TRBD1 (6 bases). The germline CDR1 and CDR2 sequences are MDHEN and SYDVKM. There are 12 residues in the CDR3. V was clipped by 10 bases and J by 4 bases, with 13 bases between them. The CDR3 DNA follows: TGTGCCACTCTGGGACAAGTCTATGGCTACACCTTC. Protein: CATLGQVYGYTF.

The chain joins TRBV27 to TRBJ2-5; 11 bases agree with TRBD2. The J segment lost 2 bases and the V segment lost 5 bases, leaving 4 bases of the junction unmatched. The germline gives CDR1 MNHEY, CDR2 SMNVEV (reference sequence). This CDR3 spans 15 amino acids. The CDR3 spells CASSPGTSGQETQYF. The CDR3 nucleotides read TGTGCCAGCAGTCCAGGGACTAGCGGACAAGAGACCCAGTACTTC.

This clone has a single count. The J gene is TRBJ1-4, the V gene TRBV5-6; D unresolved. Germline CDR1 and CDR2: SGHDT and YYEEEE. This CDR3 spans 14 amino acids. Trimming took off 0 bases at V and 0 bases at J, with 3 bases between the two ends. The CDR3 loop reads CASSLATTNEKLFF. The CDR3 coding sequence is TGTGCCAGCAGCTTGGCTACAACTAATGAAAAACTGTTTTTT.

The CDR3 here is CASNSPPENYGYTF. The CDR3 nucleotides are TGTGCCAGTAACTCGCCCCCCGAGAACTATGGCTACACCTTC. The chain has TRBV19 and TRBJ1-2; D is unresolved. V lost 7 bases, J lost 2 bases, and 14 bases lay in between. The CDR3 loop spans 14 amino acids. CDR1 is LNHDA, CDR2 SQIVND, per germline (reference sequence).

J is TRBJ1-4 and V is TRBV4-1, with D possibly being TRBD1 (6 bases). Trimming removed 5 bases at V and 2 bases at J, with 12 bases between. Germline lookup yields CDR1 MGHRA and CDR2 YSYEKL. The CDR3 loop spans 15 amino acids. The CDR3 bases are TGCGCCAGCAGCTATCGACAGGCCACTAATGAAAAACTGTTTTTT. Protein sequence: CASSYRQATNEKLFF.

This rearrangement joins TRBV6-6 to TRBJ1-4; D possibly corresponds to TRBD1 (5 bases). Germline CDR1 reads MNHNY; CDR2 reads SVGAGI (reference sequence). V was pared by 6 bases and J by 5 bases, with 13 bases between. This CDR3 is 14 amino acids long. The CDR3 DNA reads as TGTGCCAGCAGGTTGGCGGGGCGCAATGAAAAACTGTTTTTT. Translated, it gives CASRLAGRNEKLFF.

The rearrangement links TRBV7-2 to TRBJ1-4; D unclear. The V and J ends lost 1 base and 7 bases respectively, with 7 bases between them. This CDR3 contains 13 residues. The germline V gene has CDR1 SGHTA and CDR2 FQGNSA. CDR3 sequence (DNA): TGTGCCAGCAGCTTAGGCCGGGTTGAAAAACTGTTTTTT. As protein: CASSLGRVEKLFF.